The 32 T cell receptor beta chains presented below share a single source sample, sequenced in a study of blood T cell repertoires in COVID-19. Sequenced by immunoSEQ multiplex PCR; TCRdb stores in-frame clones only, minus some. In the table there are about 250,000 clones, 85% of which are singletons. The specimen was peripheral blood. These receptors were taken from a man aged 50-60 years with COVID-19, enrolled during active disease.

V is TRBV4-1 and J is TRBJ2-1; TRBD2 matches 16 bases. V shed 3 bases, J shed 2 bases, and the junction held 4 bases outside the gene matches. The CDR3 covers 18 residues. CDR1 MGHRA and CDR2 YSYEKL come from the germline V gene. This CDR3 is CASSQGLAGGNTYNEQFF. For the CDR3, the DNA is TGCGCCAGCAGCCAGGGACTAGCGGGGGGGAATACCTACAATGAGCAGTTCTTC.

The rearrangement uses TRBV25-1 and TRBJ1-3, with D perhaps TRBD1 (6 bases). V was clipped by 2 bases and J by 0 bases, with 8 bases between them. Germline V gene lookup returns CDR1 MGHDK and CDR2 SYGVNS. The CDR3 has 15 amino acids. In DNA form, the CDR3 reads TGTGCCAGCAGTGAAAGGGACAACTCTGGAAACACCATATATTTT. Protein product: CASSERDNSGNTIYF.

The rearrangement links TRBV4-1 to TRBJ1-2; 7 nucleotides agree with TRBD1. The CDR3 has 16 amino acids. The V gene's germline CDR1 is MGHRA and CDR2 YSYEKL. The junction had 14 bases not matched to a gene; V was cut back by 4 bases and J by 6 bases. The CDR3 bases are TGCGCCAGCAGCCTTGACAGGGTTCGGTCGGAAAATGGCTACACCTTC. Amino acids: CASSLDRVRSENGYTF.

A single count supports this clone. This sample includes further DNA sequences coding for the same CDR3. The chain is built from TRBV7-9 and TRBJ1-4; D is unclear. Germline values: CDR1 SEHNR, CDR2 FQNEAQ (reference sequence). With 2 bases removed from V and 8 bases from J, the gap between germline ends came to 9 bases. This CDR3 has 13 amino acids. CDR3 sequence reads: CASSLRGSEKLFF. The CDR3 DNA is TGTGCCAGCAGCTTACGGGGTAGCGAAAAACTGTTTTTT.

The chain employs TRBV5-1 and TRBJ2-7; 10 nucleotides match TRBD2. Unmatched junction bases numbered 23, after V lost 10 bases and J lost 7 bases. Per the germline V gene, CDR1 is SGHRS and CDR2 is YFSETQ. The CDR3 runs to 17 residues. The CDR3 is CARPQAELAGNPIEQYF. The DNA for the CDR3 is TGCGCCCGCCCCCAGGCCGAACTAGCGGGGAATCCAATAGAGCAGTACTTC.

V is TRBV3-1 (or the pseudogene TRBV3-2) and J is TRBJ2-2; 10 bases line up with TRBD2. Trimming cost V 1 base and J 7 bases; bases outside gene matches: 9. This CDR3 comprises 17 residues. Germline CDR1 reads LGHDT; CDR2 reads YNNKEL (reference sequence). DNA for the CDR3: TGTGCCAGCAGCCAAGTGCTAGCGGGGGTCAGAGGCGGGGAGCTGTTTTTT. Protein sequence: CASSQVLAGVRGGELFF.

A single count supports this clone. The V gene is TRBV4-2, the J gene TRBJ2-7, with 15 bases identical to TRBD2. V lost 7 bases to trimming and J lost 0 bases; unmatched junction nucleotides: 7. The germline CDR1 and CDR2 sequences are LGHNA and YNFKEQ. This CDR3 is 17 amino acids long. CDR3 region: CASTLGTSGGFSYEQYF. The CDR3 nucleotides are TGTGCCAGCACCCTAGGGACTAGCGGGGGGTTCTCCTACGAGCAGTACTTC.

The J gene is TRBJ1-4, the V gene TRBV7-8; 7 bases are shared with TRBD1. Losses at the gene ends were 6 bases for V and 7 bases for J; bases not matched to a gene: 5. Germline assignment: CDR1 SGHVS and CDR2 FQNEAQ. The CDR3 has 13 residues. CDR3 residues: CASSLDRFEKLFF. The CDR3 nucleotides read TGTGCCAGCAGTCTGGACAGGTTTGAAAAACTGTTTTTT.

The genes are TRBV9 and TRBJ2-1; 11 bases align to TRBD2. J was trimmed by 0 bases and V by 3 bases; bases with no gene match: 8. The germline V gene encodes CDR1 SGDLS and CDR2 YYNGEE. The CDR3 covers 18 residues. The CDR3 protein is CASSDVISGGASYNEQFF. In DNA form, the CDR3 reads TGTGCCAGCAGCGACGTTATTAGCGGGGGGGCCTCCTACAATGAGCAGTTCTTC.

The V gene is TRBV11-2, the J gene TRBJ2-1; 8 bases align to TRBD2. Germline CDR1 reads SGHAT; CDR2 reads FQNNGV. Trimming cost V 4 bases and J 3 bases; bases outside gene matches: 2. CDR3 length: 14 amino acids. Here the CDR3 DNA reads TGTGCCAGCAGCTGGCGGGGGGACTACAATGAGCAGTTCTTC. Translating it yields CASSWRGDYNEQFF.

The V call is TRBV6-1, the J call TRBJ2-3; a possible D gene is TRBD2 (5 bases). The V end was cut by 3 bases, the J end by 2 bases, with 15 bases between. Germline V CDR1 and CDR2: MNHNS, SASEGT. This CDR3 region has 16 residues. This CDR3 is CASSDMSGVVTDTQYF. DNA of the CDR3: TGTGCCAGCAGTGACATGTCCGGGGTCGTCACAGATACGCAGTATTTT.

DNA for the CDR3: TGTGCCAGCAGCCAAGCAGGTACCGAACGGCCCCAGCATTTT. Its protein product is CASSQAGTERPQHF. The chain carries TRBV3-1 (or the pseudogene TRBV3-2) and TRBJ1-5; D is undetermined. The CDR3 has 14 amino acids. Trimming took off 1 base at V and 9 bases at J, with 13 bases between the two ends. CDR1 is LGHDT and CDR2 is YNNKEL in the germline V gene (reference sequence).

V and J are TRBV5-1 and TRBJ2-7; 9 positions agree with TRBD1. Germline V gives CDR1 SGHRS, CDR2 YFSETQ. After removal of 3 bases from V and 2 bases from J, the junction contained 3 bases not matched to a gene. The CDR3 totals 14 residues. The CDR3 protein is CASSWGQGTYEQYF. CDR3 DNA: TGCGCCAGCAGCTGGGGACAGGGAACCTACGAGCAGTACTTC.

This chain connects TRBV9 to TRBJ1-2; TRBD1 agrees at 8 bases. CDR3 length: 15 residues. Germline lookup yields CDR1 SGDLS and CDR2 YYNGEE. J lost 3 bases, V lost 1 base, and 5 bases had no gene match. In DNA form, the CDR3 reads TGTGCCAGCAGCGTAAAGACAGGGGAGGACTATGGCTACACCTTC. Protein: CASSVKTGEDYGYTF.

This clone came up once. The chain has TRBV7-6 and TRBJ1-1; TRBD1 is a possible D gene (5 bases). Between the trimmed V and J ends, which lost 5 bases and 1 base, there was a span of 11 bases. Germline CDR1 and CDR2: SGHVS and FNYEAQ. This CDR3 is 14 amino acids long. DNA for the CDR3: TGTGCCAGCAGCCCCCAGGGTGGGAACACTGAAGCTTTCTTT. As protein: CASSPQGGNTEAFF.

On this clone itself: The identical CDR3 is also encoded by other nucleotide sequences in the sample. The CDR3 here is CASSLRGGQPQHF. The CDR3 DNA reads as TGTGCCAGCAGTTTAAGGGGGGGTCAGCCCCAGCATTTT. The chain employs TRBV12-3 or TRBV12-4 and TRBJ1-5, with D tentatively TRBD1 (6 bases). V was cut by 2 bases and J by 6 bases, with 8 bases left in between. CDR3 length: 13 amino acids.

This chain links TRBV7-3 with TRBJ2-3, with 16 bases aligning to TRBD2. This CDR3 spans 15 amino acids. Looked up from germline, CDR1 is SGHTA and CDR2 is FQGTGA. The V segment lost 5 bases and the J segment 9 bases; nucleotides outside the gene matches: 5. DNA for the CDR3: TGTGCCAGCAGCGGACCGGGACTAGCGGGGGGGACGCAGTATTTT. Its protein product is CASSGPGLAGGTQYF.

The rearrangement links TRBV30 to TRBJ1-2; D is ambiguous. The V end lost 3 bases, the J end lost 2 bases, and 13 bases lay between the germline ends. CDR1 and CDR2 (germline): GTSNPN, SVGIG (reference sequence). The CDR3 is 14 amino acids. CDR3: CAWREGWRNYGYTF. The CDR3 DNA is TGTGCCTGGAGAGAGGGCTGGCGAAACTATGGCTACACCTTC.

V and J are TRBV19 and TRBJ1-3, with D maybe TRBD1 (6 bases). V was cut by 7 bases and J by 0 bases, with 16 bases left in between. Germline loops: CDR1 LNHDA, CDR2 SQIVND (reference sequence). The CDR3 consists of 16 residues. The CDR3 DNA follows: TGTGCCAGTACCACTTGGGAGGGGGTCTCTGGAAACACCATATATTTT. As protein: CASTTWEGVSGNTIYF.

The V call is TRBV27, the J call TRBJ1-2; D is possibly TRBD1 (6 bases). The CDR3 consists of 14 residues. V was clipped by 4 bases and J by 2 bases, with 11 bases between them. Germline CDR1 is MNHEY and CDR2 is SMNVEV (reference sequence). The CDR3 bases are TGTGCCAGCAGTTCAGGGGCCTTAAACTATGGCTACACCTTC. Translated: CASSSGALNYGYTF.

This rearrangement joins TRBV9 to TRBJ2-5; weak D call: TRBD1 (5 bases). The CDR3 length is 15 residues. CDR1 and CDR2 (germline): SGDLS, YYNGEE. Trimming left V 0 bases short and J 7 bases short, with 16 bases between. The CDR3 DNA follows: TGTGCCAGCAGCGTAGAGGGGAACCCGGGTGGGACCCAGTACTTC. Translating gives CASSVEGNPGGTQYF.

This chain connects TRBV11-2 to TRBJ2-1; D is unclear. The length of the CDR3 is 12 residues. Per germline, CDR1 SGHAT and CDR2 FQNNGV. Trimming took off 6 bases at V and 4 bases at J, with 7 bases between the two ends. DNA of the CDR3: TGTGCCAGCAGTCTCGGGTACAATGAGCAGTTCTTC. Encoded protein: CASSLGYNEQFF.

The J gene is TRBJ2-5, the V gene TRBV3-1 (or the pseudogene TRBV3-2); a weak D match, TRBD1 (6 bases). Germline V lookup: CDR1 LGHDT, CDR2 YNNKEL (reference sequence). This CDR3 contains 14 residues. V was clipped by 5 bases and J by 5 bases, with 15 bases between them. The CDR3 coding sequence is TGTGCCAGCAGCTCCTCCAGGGGACGCGAGACCCAGTACTTC. Translating it yields CASSSSRGRETQYF.

J is TRBJ2-2 and V is TRBV6-4; unclear D gene. CDR1 is MRHNA, CDR2 SNTAGT, per germline. With 6 bases removed from V and 7 bases from J, the gap between germline ends came to 12 bases. The CDR3 totals 13 residues. The CDR3 reads CASRQQPLGELFF. The DNA of the CDR3 is TGTGCCAGCAGACAACAGCCTCTCGGGGAGCTGTTTTTT.

CDR3 nucleotide sequence: TGTGCCAGCAGCCCCCGGTCGGGGGGCTACAATGAGCAGTTCTTC. It specifies CASSPRSGGYNEQFF. The chain couples TRBV7-3 to TRBJ2-1, with 7 bases that match TRBD2. The CDR3 contains 15 residues. Unmatched junction bases numbered 7, after V lost 5 bases and J lost 3 bases. Germline V gives CDR1 SGHTA, CDR2 FQGTGA.

Sample share makes this clone medium-sized (0.01 to 0.1%). This chain uses TRBV7-2 with TRBJ2-6; 7 bases are shared with TRBD1. V was pared by 0 bases and J by 0 bases, with 8 bases of the junction left unmatched. The CDR3 is made up of 19 amino acids. Germline V gives CDR1 SGHTA, CDR2 FQGNSA. CDR3 protein: CASSLATGVSRSGANVLTF. CDR3 DNA: TGTGCCAGCAGCTTAGCTACAGGGGTATCCCGCTCTGGGGCCAACGTCCTGACTTTC.

The gene calls are TRBV5-6 and TRBJ2-5, with TRBD1 matching over 10 bases. The V gene end was trimmed by 3 bases and the J gene end by 4 bases; junction bases not matched to a gene: 6. The V gene's germline CDR1 is SGHDT and CDR2 YYEEEE. The CDR3 length is 15 residues. The CDR3 reads CASSWGGQGSETQYF. The CDR3 DNA is TGTGCCAGCAGCTGGGGGGGACAGGGGTCAGAGACCCAGTACTTC.

This clone is a singleton in its sample. CDR3: CASSLFVTGAEFGETQYF. For the CDR3, the DNA is TGTGCCAGCAGCCTTTTTGTGACAGGGGCGGAATTTGGGGAGACCCAGTACTTC. V is TRBV5-6 and J is TRBJ2-5; TRBD1 agrees at 8 bases. The germline CDR1 and CDR2 sequences are SGHDT and YYEEEE. This CDR3 has 18 amino acids. V dropped 4 bases and J dropped 5; count of bases not matched to a gene: 19.

The chain links TRBV6-4 to TRBJ2-6, with a weak D call TRBD1 (5 bases). Trimming cost V 3 bases and J 0 bases, with 6 bases left between them. The CDR3 loop spans 15 amino acids. Germline CDR1 MRHNA, CDR2 SNTAGT. CDR3 sequence: CASSEDSSGANVLTF. The CDR3 nucleotides read TGTGCCAGCAGTGAAGACAGCTCTGGGGCCAACGTCCTGACTTTC.

The chain uses TRBV19 and TRBJ1-1; 11 bases are shared with TRBD1. The germline CDR1 and CDR2 sequences are LNHDA and SQIVND (reference sequence). This CDR3 contains 16 residues. The V and J ends lost 2 bases and 3 bases, in that order; junction bases with no gene match: 5. Written as DNA, the CDR3 is TGTGCCAGTAGTATAAGGCCGGACAGGGGGCACACTGAAGCTTTCTTT. It specifies CASSIRPDRGHTEAFF.

V is TRBV5-4 and J is TRBJ1-1, with unresolved D. Germline-derived CDR1 and CDR2 are SGHNT and YYREEE (reference sequence). The CDR3 spans 15 residues. With 3 bases removed from V and 4 bases from J, the gap between germline ends came to 16 bases. The CDR3 loop is CASSSREFAATEAFF. The CDR3 coding sequence is TGTGCCAGCAGCTCGAGAGAATTCGCGGCCACTGAAGCTTTCTTT. Looking up the rest from reference TRBV5-4 and TRBJ1-1 gives the full variable domain: ETGVTQSPTHLIKTRGQQVTLRCSSQSGHNTVSWYQQALGQGPQFIFQYYREEENGRGNFPPRFSGLQFPNYSSELNVNALELDDSALYLCASSSREFAATEAFFGQGTRLTVV.

This clone was seen a single time. This rearrangement joins TRBV5-4 to TRBJ1-6; 9 positions agree with TRBD1. After removal of 5 bases from V and 6 bases from J, the junction contained 6 bases not matched to a gene. This CDR3 is built from 15 residues. Germline V gene data show CDR1 as SGHNT and CDR2 as YYREEE (reference sequence). The DNA for the CDR3 is TGTGCCAGCAGGGACCGGGACAGGGTTAATTCACCCCTCCACTTT. Its translation is CASRDRDRVNSPLHF.